The source of this TCR beta chain is a study of shared clonotypes between healthy human individuals. As for the study in general: Sampling drew on donors who were a couple of women and a few men aged 18 to 49.

Clones were sequenced by immunoSEQ multiplex PCR, and TCRdb holds only the in-frame ones, with some missing. Of under 650,000 clones in the sample, almost 97% were seen once. The V end lost 5 bases, the J end lost 5 bases, and 11 bases lay between the germline ends. This CDR3 has 13 amino acids. Looked up from germline, CDR1 is SGHVS and CDR2 is FNYEAQ. Caucasian adults living in Nashville, Tennessee, provided all samples. The chain combines TRBV7-6 with TRBJ2-3; a weak D match, TRBD2 (5 bases). This receptor was taken from a woman in her twenties or thirties in good health. The sample consisted of naive CD4+ T cells sorted from blood. Described subset: CD45RA+ positively selected. DNA for the CDR3: TGTGCCAGCAGCACGAGGGCCGAAGATACGCAGTATTTT. Translation: CASSTRAEDTQYF.